These 17 T cell receptor beta chains were all obtained from the same sample, sequenced in a study of STAT5B mutations in CD4+ large granular lymphocyte leukemia. Repertoires were generated with immunoSEQ multiplex PCR, while TCRdb's copy carries only in-frame clones and drops some. The sample includes 45,000 or so clones, approximately 86% seen only once; the top ten take roughly 2.5%. The source material was CD4+ T cells from blood buffy coats. These TCRs come from a human donor in good health.

The V call is TRBV18, the J call TRBJ1-3; possible D gene TRBD1, 5 bases. The CDR3 runs to 14 residues. The V end lost 2 bases, the J end lost 2 bases, and 7 bases lay between the germline ends. Germline loops: CDR1 KGHSH, CDR2 LQKENI. CDR3 in DNA: TGTGCCAGCTCACCAACAGGAGCTGGAAACACCATATATTTT. Translating gives CASSPTGAGNTIYF.

J is TRBJ2-5 and V is TRBV30; no clear D. The germline gives CDR1 GTSNPN, CDR2 SVGIG (reference sequence). The CDR3 loop spans 14 amino acids. V was pared by 3 bases and J by 7 bases, with 18 bases between. The CDR3 sequence is CAWRMEHGKRTQYF. The CDR3 DNA reads TGTGCCTGGAGGATGGAGCACGGAAAGAGGACCCAGTACTTC.

V usage is TRBV7-3 and J usage is TRBJ2-6; D remains ambiguous. V lost 0 bases and J lost 0, with 9 bases in between. The CDR3 totals 17 residues. The germline V gene encodes CDR1 SGHTA and CDR2 FQGTGA. In DNA, the CDR3 is TGTGCCAGCAGCTTAACAGGGTTTAGCTCTGGGGCCAACGTCCTGACTTTC. Amino acid sequence: CASSLTGFSSGANVLTF.

This clone occurred once. The V gene is TRBV5-4, the J gene TRBJ2-7; 13 bases agree with TRBD2. Looked up from germline, CDR1 is SGHNT and CDR2 is YYREEE (reference sequence). This CDR3 is built from 15 residues. The junction had 3 bases not matched to a gene; V was cut back by 4 bases and J by 2 bases. Here the CDR3 DNA reads TGTGCCAGCAGCCGCGGGACTAGCGGGACCTACGAGCAGTACTTC. Its protein is CASSRGTSGTYEQYF.

This clone was detected only a few times. The J gene is TRBJ1-2, the V gene TRBV5-4; 9 bases match TRBD1. CDR3 length: 16 residues. V shed 4 bases and J 4 bases; nucleotides not matched to a gene: 11. Germline CDR1 reads SGHNT; CDR2 reads YYREEE (reference sequence). The CDR3 DNA reads as TGTGCCAGCAGCGCGACACAGGGGGCGCAAGGCTATGGCTACACCTTC. Protein: CASSATQGAQGYGYTF.

A few counts support this clone. The rearrangement joins TRBV7-2 to TRBJ1-1; D not resolved. The germline V gene has CDR1 SGHTA and CDR2 FQGNSA. Trimming removed 2 bases from V and 1 base from J, with 8 bases in between. The CDR3 length is 14 residues. The CDR3 protein is CASSLTAGNTEAFF. DNA of the CDR3: TGTGCCAGCAGCTTAACGGCGGGGAACACTGAAGCTTTCTTT.

J is TRBJ2-2 and V is TRBV29-1, with D possibly matching TRBD1 (6 bases). The V and J ends lost 6 bases and 5 bases respectively, with 10 bases between them. The CDR3 spans 12 residues. Looked up from germline, CDR1 is SQVTM and CDR2 is ANQGSEA. In DNA, the CDR3 is TGCAGCGTCCCCGGACAGACCGGGGAGCTGTTTTTT. Amino acid sequence: CSVPGQTGELFF.

The rearrangement joins TRBV9 to TRBJ2-3; D might be TRBD1 (5 bases). This CDR3 contains 14 residues. CDR1 SGDLS and CDR2 YYNGEE come from the germline V gene. Between the trimmed V and J ends, which lost 2 bases and 3 bases, there was a span of 10 bases. The CDR3 coding sequence is TGTGCCAGCAGCGTGGCAGGGTGGACAGATACGCAGTATTTT. Amino acids: CASSVAGWTDTQYF.

The chain is built from TRBV18 and TRBJ1-2, with 8 nucleotides matching TRBD1. Germline V lookup: CDR1 KGHSH, CDR2 LQKENI. The CDR3 spans 16 residues. The trim removed 3 bases at V and 8 bases at J, leaving 14 bases unmatched. The CDR3 loop reads CASSPDQGADRIGYTF. For the CDR3, the DNA is TGTGCCAGCTCACCGGATCAGGGGGCGGACCGAATCGGCTACACCTTC. The full variable domain, in which reference TRBV18 and TRBJ1-2 provide the parts outside the CDR3, is NAGVMQNPRHLVRRRGQEARLRCSPMKGHSHVYWYRQLPEEGLKFMVYLQKENIIDESGMPKERFSAEFPKEGPSILRIQQVVRGDSAAYFCASSPDQGADRIGYTFGSGTRLTVV.

This CDR3 reads CASSVGLAGEWDTQYF. The CDR3 DNA reads TGCGCCAGCAGTGTGGGACTAGCGGGAGAGTGGGATACGCAGTATTTT. The gene calls are TRBV10-2 and TRBJ2-3; TRBD2 matches 14 bases. Germline V gives CDR1 WSHSY, CDR2 SAAADI. The CDR3 totals 16 residues. V shed 4 bases and J 6 bases; nucleotides not matched to a gene: 6.

This clone was found once. The chain couples TRBV7-8 to TRBJ2-5; 8 nucleotides agree with TRBD2. CDR1 SGHVS and CDR2 FQNEAQ come from the germline V gene. This CDR3 has 16 amino acids. Germline trimming cut 2 bases from V and 2 bases from J; bases unmatched to any gene: 7. CDR3 DNA: TGTGCCAGCAGCTTAAATAGCGGGAACCTTCAAGAGACCCAGTACTTC. Residues: CASSLNSGNLQETQYF. The complete variable domain, with remaining parts taken from reference TRBV7-8 and TRBJ2-5, reads GAGVSQSPRYKVAKRGQDVALRCDPISGHVSLFWYQQALGQGPEFLTYFQNEAQLDKSGLPSDRFFAERPEGSVSTLKIQRTQQEDSAVYLCASSLNSGNLQETQYFGPGTRLLVL.

This clone was detected only a few times. This chain uses TRBV4-1 with TRBJ1-1; the match to TRBD1 covers 7 bases. CDR1 MGHRA and CDR2 YSYEKL come from the germline V gene. The CDR3 covers 15 residues. With V trimmed by 1 base and J by 0 bases, 2 bases remained unmatched. The CDR3 coding sequence is TGCGCCAGCAGCCAAGCGGGACAGCTGAACACTGAAGCTTTCTTT. Encoded protein: CASSQAGQLNTEAFF.

As to this clone: The conserved phenylalanine or tryptophan normally closing the CDR3 is absent here, so this likely arose from a read error. The DNA is omitted, as the CDR3 cannot be located on it reliably, and the CDR3 follows TCRdb's listing. The chain is built from TRBV18 and TRBJ1-4. CDR1 is KGHSH and CDR2 is LQKENI in the germline V gene. The CDR3 has 8 amino acids, counting both end residues. Here the CDR3 reads CASSPRVS.

The chain carries TRBV6-1 and TRBJ1-5, with 7 bases identical to TRBD1. Germline trimming cut 3 bases from V and 2 bases from J; bases unmatched to any gene: 4. The CDR3 covers 15 residues. Germline V CDR1 and CDR2: MNHNS, SASEGT. This chain's CDR3 is CASSDRGQGNQPQHF. Here the CDR3 DNA reads TGTGCCAGCAGTGATCGAGGACAGGGCAATCAGCCCCAGCATTTT.

V is TRBV2 and J is TRBJ2-1, with TRBD2 as a possible D gene (10 bases). Germline V CDR1 and CDR2: SNHLY, FYNNEI. The CDR3 loop spans 15 amino acids. V lost 8 bases and J lost 2, with 16 bases in between. In DNA form, the CDR3 reads TGTGCCAGCGGGACAGGGACTAGCGCCTACAATGAGCAGTTCTTC. As protein: CASGTGTSAYNEQFF. Variable domain in full (rest from reference TRBV2 and TRBJ2-1): EPEVTQTPSHQVTQMGQEVILRCVPISNHLYFYWYRQILGQKVEFLVSFYNNEISEKSEIFDDQFSVERPDGSNFTLKIRSTKLEDSAMYFCASGTGTSAYNEQFFGPGTRLTVL.

J is TRBJ2-6 and V is TRBV9; unclear D gene. V gave up 3 bases and J gave up 2 bases, with 15 bases separating them. The CDR3 contains 17 residues. Germline V gene sequence: CDR1 SGDLS, CDR2 YYNGEE. CDR3 nucleotides: TGTGCCAGCAGCGGCCGTTTGACCGCTGCTGGGGCCAACGTCCTGACTTTC. Its translation: CASSGRLTAAGANVLTF.

This chain connects TRBV9 to TRBJ1-4; D possibly corresponds to TRBD1 (6 bases). Germline V CDR1 and CDR2: SGDLS, YYNGEE. Deletions cut 0 bases from V and 6 bases from J, with 9 bases between. This CDR3 comprises 14 residues. CDR3 DNA: TGTGCCAGCAGCGTAGGGGGGGCGGATGAAAAACTGTTTTTT. This sequence encodes CASSVGGADEKLFF.